The clone carrying this TCR beta chain came up many times. Its specificity is unknown. Time point in this sample: newly diagnosed GD, antithyroid drugs for less than 3 months. The TCR library was made from RNA that had been extracted from PBMCs in TRIzol. The guidelines of the American Thyroid Association were the basis for diagnosing Graves' disease. Library construction for TCR beta used iRepertoire HTBI primers and Arm-PCR of CDR3 regions. In TCRdb, the multiplex PCR reads were re-called with MiXCR into one record per CDR3 protein. This table has over 200,000 distinct CDR3 sequences, approximately 20% appearing once. These data originate in a study of regulatory T cells in long-lasting Graves disease. Study findings and constraints: Sharing of public clonotypes was greater in persistent patients (about 2,700) than in new patients (around 890). Under persistent disease, TRBV28, TRBJ1-2 and TRBJ2-5 were used preferentially. Persistent Graves' disease cases displayed lower TCR diversity than newly diagnosed ones.

The CDR3 sequence is 16 residues long. V was clipped by 5 bases and J by 4 bases, with 20 bases between them. Germline values: CDR1 LNHDA, CDR2 SQIVND (reference sequence). This material consisted of peripheral blood mononuclear cells (PBMCs), taken at new diagnosis, from a patient treated with antithyroid drugs. The chain links TRBV19 to TRBJ1-2; no clear D. The TCR was taken from a female donor with Graves disease. The CDR3 coding sequence is TGTGCCAGTAGTGTAGTAGGGAACAGTGCCTTCTATGGCTACACCTTC. Protein product: CASSVVGNSAFYGYTF.